The 24 T cell receptor beta chains in this list originate from one sample, sequenced in a study of cytomegalovirus exposure and HLA in healthy donors. In the PCR, 60 Vbeta and 13 Jbeta primers were used. TCRdb's copy holds only in-frame clones and misses some; the assay was immunoSEQ multiplex PCR. The sample shows about 270,000 clones, more than 55% of them seen only once. Source material: PBMCs. Source of these receptors: a female donor in good health and CMV-seronegative.

The rearrangement joins TRBV18 to TRBJ2-5; possibly TRBD2 for D (5 bases). Per the germline V gene, CDR1 is KGHSH and CDR2 is LQKENI. The CDR3 contains 13 residues. Deletions cut 2 bases from V and 4 bases from J, with 8 bases between. The CDR3 is CASSPGERETQYF. CDR3 in DNA: TGTGCCAGCTCACCAGGGGAGCGAGAGACCCAGTACTTC.

The chain joins TRBV7-9 to TRBJ1-4, with D perhaps TRBD1 (6 bases). Per germline, CDR1 SEHNR and CDR2 FQNEAQ (reference sequence). This CDR3 is 14 amino acids long. V was clipped by 5 bases and J by 3 bases, with 10 bases between them. The CDR3 DNA reads TGTGCCAGCAGCCAGAAGGGGGCTAATGAAAAACTGTTTTTT. This gives the protein CASSQKGANEKLFF.

This clone has only a few counts. This sequence joins TRBV11-3 and TRBJ2-7, with D maybe TRBD1 (6 bases). The CDR3 spans 16 residues. V was pared by 4 bases and J by 0 bases, with 16 bases between. The germline V gene has CDR1 SGHNT and CDR2 YENEEA. The CDR3 DNA follows: TGTGCCAGCAGCTCACTGGGGACAATAAGCTCCTACGAGCAGTACTTC. Protein sequence: CASSSLGTISSYEQYF.

The chain is built from TRBV14 and TRBJ2-4, with D uncertain. V lost 0 bases, J lost 5 bases, and 5 bases lay in between. Per germline, CDR1 SGHDN and CDR2 FVKESK. CDR3 length equals 13 residues. The CDR3 bases are TGTGCCAGCAGCCAAGATCTTCAAAACATTCAGTACTTC. Its translation is CASSQDLQNIQYF.

The chain combines TRBV9 with TRBJ2-1, with TRBD2 as a possible D gene (6 bases). The V gene's germline CDR1 is SGDLS and CDR2 YYNGEE. With 4 bases removed from V and 9 bases from J, the gap between germline ends came to 26 bases. The CDR3 totals 17 residues. The CDR3 DNA is TGTGCCAGCAGCCCTCTCTCGGGCGGGGAGAGAGCCGCTGAGCAGTTCTTC. Its protein product is CASSPLSGGERAAEQFF.

V gene TRBV19 combines with J gene TRBJ1-5; tentative D call: TRBD1 (6 bases). CDR3 length equals 14 residues. Trimming left V 5 bases short and J 3 bases short, with 11 bases between. CDR1 is LNHDA and CDR2 is SQIVND in the germline V gene (reference sequence). CDR3 sequence: CASSVTGNNQPQHF. As DNA, the CDR3 is TGTGCCAGTAGTGTCACAGGGAACAATCAGCCCCAGCATTTT.

CDR3 residues: CASSMGLAGKGEQFF. The CDR3 DNA is TGTGCCAGTAGTATGGGGCTAGCGGGAAAAGGTGAGCAGTTCTTC. This chain links TRBV19 with TRBJ2-1; TRBD2 aligns across 9 bases. The ends lost 3 bases at V and 9 bases at J; junction bases unmatched: 9. The CDR3 is 15 residues long. CDR1 is LNHDA and CDR2 is SQIVND in the germline V gene (reference sequence).

In its sample, this clone was seen a few times. V is TRBV30 and J is TRBJ1-1; possibly TRBD1 for D (5 bases). Trimming cost V 5 bases and J 0 bases, with 10 bases left between them. This CDR3 has 13 residues. Germline CDR1 is GTSNPN and CDR2 is SVGIG (reference sequence). The CDR3 protein is CAWGQGLNTEAFF. As DNA, the CDR3 is TGTGCCTGGGGACAAGGTTTGAACACTGAAGCTTTCTTT.

The chain recombines TRBV21-1 with TRBJ2-5; the listed D gene, TRBD1, was not tested against the DNA. TRBV21-1 is a known pseudogene. The length of the CDR3 is 14 residues. CDR3 DNA: TGTGCCAGCAGCCCAGGGGCTCACTGGGAGACCCAGTACTTC. Protein product: CASSPGAHWETQYF.

In this sample, this clone turned up once. J is TRBJ1-2 and V is TRBV5-1; D gene ambiguous. Germline V gene data show CDR1 as SGHRS and CDR2 as YFSETQ. V was clipped by 4 bases and J by 4 bases, with 11 bases between them. This CDR3 is 13 amino acids long. CDR3 sequence (DNA): TGCGCCAGCAGCCCACAGACGCTCTATGGCTACACCTTC. Translated, it gives CASSPQTLYGYTF.

This chain connects TRBV9 to TRBJ2-1; 13 nucleotides line up with TRBD2. Per the germline V gene, CDR1 is SGDLS and CDR2 is YYNGEE. V lost 3 bases and J lost 4; bases outside the gene matches: 4. CDR3 size: 16 residues. The CDR3 nucleotides are TGTGCCAGCAGCGCCGGACTAGCGGGGGTATACAATGAGCAGTTCTTC. Protein: CASSAGLAGVYNEQFF.

This clone was seen more than once but under ten times. V and J are TRBV6-1 and TRBJ2-1, with TRBD2 matching 8 bases. V trimming: 2 bases; J trimming: 3 bases; junction bases outside the gene matches: 12. CDR3 length: 18 residues. The germline CDR1 and CDR2 sequences are MNHNS and SASEGT. The DNA for the CDR3 is TGTGCCAGCAGTGAATCATTAGTGGGGACTAGGAGCTACAATGAGCAGTTCTTC. This encodes CASSESLVGTRSYNEQFF.

The chain couples TRBV7-8 to TRBJ2-5, with TRBD2 identical over 9 bases. The CDR3 extends over 17 amino acids. Losses at the gene ends were 5 bases for V and 9 bases for J; bases not matched to a gene: 19. Germline V gene lookup returns CDR1 SGHVS and CDR2 FQNEAQ. CDR3 DNA sequence: TGTGCCAGCAGCGAACAACTCGCTGGACTAGCGTCAGGGGCCCAGTACTTC. It specifies CASSEQLAGLASGAQYF.

The chain carries TRBV6-4 and TRBJ2-1; 14 bases match TRBD2. J was trimmed by 7 bases and V by 3 bases; bases with no gene match: 2. Germline CDR1 is MRHNA and CDR2 is SNTAGT. The CDR3 contains 15 residues. This CDR3 is CASSDGTSGRNEQFF. The CDR3 DNA follows: TGTGCCAGCAGTGATGGGACTAGCGGGAGAAATGAGCAGTTCTTC.

The chain combines TRBV28 with TRBJ1-1; 7 nucleotides agree with TRBD1. In germline, CDR1 is MDHEN, CDR2 SYDVKM. Trimming removed 2 bases from V and 5 bases from J; junction bases left unmatched: 14. This CDR3 has 17 residues. CDR3 DNA: TGTGCCAGCAGTTTACCCCCCTCCAACAGGGGAAGAACTGAAGCTTTCTTT. Encoded protein: CASSLPPSNRGRTEAFF.

V usage is TRBV6-1 and J usage is TRBJ2-2; D is possibly TRBD2 (5 bases). Germline assignment: CDR1 MNHNS and CDR2 SASEGT. The V gene lost 2 bases and the J gene lost 4 bases, with 8 bases spanning the gap. The CDR3 length is 14 residues. CDR3 in DNA: TGTGCCAGCAGTGAACCTAGCCCCACCGGGGAGCTGTTTTTT. The encoded protein is CASSEPSPTGELFF.

The chain links TRBV4-1 to TRBJ2-5, with 7 bases aligning to TRBD2. Per germline, CDR1 MGHRA and CDR2 YSYEKL. The J segment lost 5 bases and the V segment lost 0 bases, leaving 9 bases of the junction unmatched. There are 16 residues in the CDR3. CDR3 in amino acids: CASSQDGGKGPETQYF. The CDR3 nucleotides are TGCGCCAGCAGCCAAGACGGGGGGAAGGGTCCCGAGACCCAGTACTTC.

This clone was seen a handful of times. The J gene is TRBJ2-3, the V gene TRBV6-1; 7 bases fit TRBD2. The CDR3 contains 15 residues. Per germline, CDR1 MNHNS and CDR2 SASEGT. V shed 7 bases and J 5 bases; nucleotides not matched to a gene: 12. In nucleotides, the CDR3 is TGTGCCAGCATCGAAAGGGGAGGGTATCAAGATACGCAGTATTTT. Encoded protein: CASIERGGYQDTQYF.

About this clone: The same CDR3 is also encoded by other DNA sequences in this sample. The chain recombines TRBV12-5 with TRBJ1-1; 8 bases are shared with TRBD1. The CDR3 contains 17 residues. Losses at the gene ends were 6 bases for V and 4 bases for J; bases not matched to a gene: 16. Per the germline V gene, CDR1 is LGHNT and CDR2 is FRNRAP. CDR3 in amino acids: CASGPALDRVESTEAFF. DNA of the CDR3: TGTGCTAGTGGACCCGCCTTGGACAGGGTGGAGAGCACTGAAGCTTTCTTT.

This chain joins TRBV23-1 and TRBJ1-5, with 8 bases aligning to TRBD1. TRBV23-1 is placed among ORFs of uncertain function. This CDR3 comprises 15 residues. Trimming cost V 0 bases and J 7 bases; bases outside gene matches: 5. The CDR3 protein is CASSQSATGDQPQHF. The CDR3 nucleotides read TGCGCCAGCAGTCAATCGGCGACAGGGGACCAGCCCCAGCATTTT.

The CDR3 DNA follows: TGTGCCAGCAGTATTACCTGGGGGACAGGGAACACCGGGGAGCTGTTTTTT. This gives the protein CASSITWGTGNTGELFF. The rearrangement uses TRBV28 and TRBJ2-2; 8 bases are a match to TRBD1. The junction had 9 bases not matched to a gene; V was cut back by 5 bases and J by 1 base. CDR1 and CDR2 from the germline V gene are MDHEN and SYDVKM. The CDR3 runs 17 residues.

The chain carries TRBV6-6 and TRBJ1-2; D unresolved. V lost 4 bases and J lost 0, with 6 bases in between. The CDR3 sequence is 13 residues long. The germline V gene encodes CDR1 MNHNY and CDR2 SVGAGI (reference sequence). DNA for the CDR3: TGTGCCAGCAGTTCCGGGACTAACTATGGCTACACCTTC. This gives the protein CASSSGTNYGYTF.

This rearrangement joins TRBV13 to TRBJ2-1; D is possibly TRBD1 (6 bases). CDR3 length: 18 amino acids. Deletions cut 4 bases from V and 0 bases from J, with 19 bases between. Germline-derived CDR1 and CDR2 are PRHDT and FYEKMQ (reference sequence). The CDR3: CASSWTSQGRSSYNEQFF. Here the CDR3 DNA reads TGTGCCAGCAGCTGGACCTCTCAGGGGCGGAGCTCCTACAATGAGCAGTTCTTC.

This clone showed up just once. This chain connects TRBV5-8 to TRBJ1-1; 8 nucleotides match TRBD1. Germline V lookup: CDR1 SGHTS, CDR2 YDEGEE. The junction had 9 bases not matched to a gene; V was cut back by 1 base and J by 4 bases. CDR3 length equals 16 residues. The CDR3 loop reads CASSLRTATGGTEAFF. The CDR3 nucleotides read TGTGCCAGCAGCTTGAGGACAGCCACAGGGGGCACTGAAGCTTTCTTT.